This TCR beta chain was found in a study of blood T cell repertoires in COVID-19. Study-level background: Spain, Italy and the United States supplied samples that represented acute and convalescent COVID-19. The cDNA or gDNA used as material had been derived from T cells, B-cell-depleted T cells, or PBMCs.

In the study's own analysis: Estimation of nucleated cell counts was performed using reference gene primer amplification. The repertoire was sequenced with immunoSEQ multiplex PCR; TCRdb's copy has only in-frame clones and lacks some. The DNA gave D and trimming, while V, J and clone size come from that table. The sample has 200,000 to 250,000 clones, 85% to 90% seen once; the top ten hold approximately 2.9%. Sample: peripheral blood. The sequence was obtained from a man aged 55-75 years with acute or convalescent COVID-19.

The CDR3 DNA is TGCGCCAGCAGCCATACCGGGACTAGCGGGGGGCAAGAGACCCAGTACTTC. Translation gives CASSHTGTSGGQETQYF. This chain connects TRBV4-1 to TRBJ2-5; 15 bases agree with TRBD2. V was clipped by 3 bases and J by 2 bases; unmatched bases: 4. This CDR3 has 17 residues. CDR1 and CDR2 (germline): MGHRA, YSYEKL.